This record looks at one T cell receptor beta chain sequence and its context. Its antigen is unknown. Primers included in the PCR were 60 Vbeta and 13 Jbeta primers. The data were produced by immunoSEQ multiplex PCR, yet TCRdb's version contains in-frame clones alone and is incomplete. Of roughly 120,000 clones in the sample, over 70% were seen once. This sample was included in a study of cytomegalovirus exposure and HLA in healthy donors. General study findings and limits: One variant, a missense change in DCLRE1C, was linked in a later analysis to TCR beta V- and J-gene trimming. A later analysis showed that HLA-associated TCR beta chains had undergone more clonal expansion than equally common others.

The sequencing sample was made of PBMCs. This TCR derives from a woman aged 40-49 years in good health and CMV-seropositive.

CDR3 bases: TGTGCCAGCAGCCCCCCGGGGGAGACCCAGTACTTC. It encodes CASSPPGETQYF. This chain connects TRBV11-1 to TRBJ2-5; a weak D match, TRBD2 (5 bases). Germline V gene sequence: CDR1 SGHAT, CDR2 FQDESV (reference sequence). The ends were cut back, 5 bases at V and 5 bases at J, with 9 bases in the middle. CDR3 length equals 12 residues.